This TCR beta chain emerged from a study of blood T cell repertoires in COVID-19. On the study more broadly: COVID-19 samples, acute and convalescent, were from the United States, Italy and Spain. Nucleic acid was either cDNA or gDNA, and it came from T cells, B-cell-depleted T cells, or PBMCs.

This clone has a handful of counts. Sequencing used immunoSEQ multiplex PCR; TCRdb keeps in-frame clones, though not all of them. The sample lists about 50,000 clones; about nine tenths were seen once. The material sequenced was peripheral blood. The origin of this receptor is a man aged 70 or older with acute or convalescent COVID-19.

The CDR3 nucleotides are TGTGCCAGCAGCCAAGTGGGCACCGAAGCGAACACCGGGGAGCTGTTTTTT. Its translation is CASSQVGTEANTGELFF. V gene TRBV4-2 combines with J gene TRBJ2-2; D is unclear. V was trimmed by 1 base and J by 0 bases, leaving 12 bases between them. The germline V gene has CDR1 LGHNA and CDR2 YNFKEQ. This CDR3 is built from 17 residues.